This T cell receptor beta chain derives from a study of blood T cell repertoires in COVID-19. Germline CDR1 SQVTM, CDR2 ANQGSEA. CDR3 size: 11 residues. Trimming stripped 7 bases from V and 12 bases from J, with 18 bases between. Repertoires were generated with immunoSEQ multiplex PCR, while TCRdb's copy carries only in-frame clones and drops some. The table includes hundreds of thousands of clones, around four fifths detected once. The sequence was obtained from a middle-aged woman with active or convalescent COVID-19. V gene TRBV29-1 combines with J gene TRBJ1-1; no definite D call. The sequenced sample consisted of peripheral blood. This CDR3 reads CSALLSGKSFF. CDR3 coding DNA: TGCAGCGCCCTATTGTCAGGAAAATCTTTCTTT.